This T cell receptor beta chain was recovered during a study of blood T cell repertoires in COVID-19. V lost 5 bases and J 0 bases, leaving 11 bases between the germline ends. The germline V gene encodes CDR1 SGHTA and CDR2 FQGNSA. CDR3 size: 14 residues. The assay was immunoSEQ multiplex PCR, and TCRdb's table has in-frame clones only and misses some. The table shows more than 400,000 clones, with 90% occurring only once. Cohort placement rested on clinical history that participants reported themselves. V is TRBV7-2 and J is TRBJ2-7, with a tentative D call TRBD1 (5 bases). Material: PBMCs or T cells enriched from blood (not recorded which). The receptor was isolated from a man younger than 35 who had recovered from COVID-19. The DNA of the CDR3 is TGTGCCAGCAGCACTTTGGGGCTCTCCTACGAGCAGTACTTC. Its protein product is CASSTLGLSYEQYF.